This entry lists 21 T cell receptor beta chains sequenced from one sample in a study of early T cells in non-severe SARS-CoV-2 infection. One entry per CDR3 protein, called by TCRdb with MiXCR from the 5' RACE reads. The table lists about 27,000 distinct CDR3 sequences, roughly 5.4% of them singletons. Sequenced sample: whole blood. The origin of the receptors is an adult who was a healthcare worker with PCR-confirmed SARS-CoV-2 infection or an uninfected control (not recorded which).

This clonotype appeared many times. Here the CDR3 reads CASNTYRGGTEAFF. The CDR3 bases are TGTGCCAGCAATACCTACAGGGGGGGGACTGAAGCTTTCTTT. The chain recombines TRBV28 with TRBJ1-1; 8 nucleotides match TRBD1. Trimming took 7 bases from V and 5 from J; bases not matched to a gene: 9. This CDR3 has 14 residues. CDR1 and CDR2 (germline): MDHEN, SYDVKM.

This clonotype showed up many times. The chain links TRBV29-1 to TRBJ1-2; D not certain. V was shortened by 0 bases and J by 4 bases, with 6 bases between the two germline ends. This CDR3 comprises 12 residues. Germline V gene sequence: CDR1 SQVTM, CDR2 ANQGSEA. CDR3 residues: CSVEDVSYGYTF. For the CDR3, the DNA is TGCAGCGTTGAAGACGTAAGCTATGGCTACACCTTC.

For this clonotype: One end of the junction does not line up with germline, which may come from a read error. The chain joins TRBV7-9 to TRBJ2-1; a possible D gene is TRBD2 (6 bases). The germline gives CDR1 SEHNR, CDR2 FQNEAQ (reference sequence). The CDR3 length is 15 residues. The CDR3 loop is CASSLARDWRDEQFF. The DNA of the CDR3 is TGTGCCAGCAGCCTAGCCCGGGACTGGAGGGATGAGCAGTTCTTC. Using reference TRBV7-9 and TRBJ2-1 for the parts outside the CDR3, the full variable domain is DTGVSQNPRHKITKRGQNVTFRCDPISEHNRLYWYRQTLGQGPEFLTYFQNEAQLEKSRLLSDRFSAERPKGSFSTLEIQRTEQGDSAMYLCASSLARDWRDEQFFGPGTRLTVL.

This clonotype was seen ten or more times. The rearrangement joins TRBV6-6 to TRBJ2-7; tentative D call: TRBD1 (6 bases). The CDR3 contains 18 residues. The V end lost 6 bases, the J end lost 2 bases, and 26 bases lay between the germline ends. Looked up from germline, CDR1 is MNHNY and CDR2 is SVGAGI (reference sequence). This chain's CDR3 is CASSSHRDTSPSPYEQYF. In DNA form, the CDR3 reads TGTGCCAGCAGCTCTCACCGGGACACCTCTCCTTCCCCCTACGAGCAGTACTTC.

This clonotype was counted only a few times. The rearrangement joins TRBV29-1 to TRBJ2-7; 7 positions agree with TRBD2. The length of the CDR3 is 15 residues. Germline CDR1 is SQVTM and CDR2 is ANQGSEA. V dropped 5 bases and J dropped 0; count of bases not matched to a gene: 10. The CDR3 nucleotides read TGCAGCGTTCGAAACTGGGAGGGGAGCTCCTACGAGCAGTACTTC. Protein sequence: CSVRNWEGSSYEQYF.

The chain is built from TRBV5-4 and TRBJ1-2, with unresolved D. Germline assignment: CDR1 SGHNT and CDR2 YYREEE (reference sequence). The length of the CDR3 is 13 residues. The V gene lost 4 bases and the J gene lost 2 bases, with 9 bases spanning the gap. CDR3 sequence (DNA): TGTGCCAGCAGCGCGACACCGAACTATGGCTACACCTTC. As protein: CASSATPNYGYTF.

This clonotype came up many times. This rearrangement joins TRBV20-1 to TRBJ2-2; D not certain. From germline, CDR1 is DFQATT and CDR2 SNEGSKA (reference sequence). The CDR3 extends over 13 amino acids. Trimming took off 5 bases at V and 2 bases at J, with 9 bases between the two ends. The CDR3 sequence: CSALTLNTGELFF. The DNA for the CDR3 is TGCAGTGCTCTGACTCTCAACACCGGGGAGCTGTTTTTT.

Ten or more counts support this clonotype. The chain couples TRBV25-1 to TRBJ1-1; D possibly corresponds to TRBD1 (5 bases). The CDR3 runs to 14 residues. V lost 4 bases, J lost 1 base, and 10 bases lay in between. Germline V gives CDR1 MGHDK, CDR2 SYGVNS. The CDR3 region has the DNA TGTGCCAGCAGTGGTGCAGGGAGGAACACTGAAGCTTTCTTT. Translating gives CASSGAGRNTEAFF.

This clonotype was observed many times. The chain joins TRBV29-1 to TRBJ2-5; D not resolved. Trimming shortened V by 7 bases and J by 4 bases, and 13 bases separated the two germline ends. The CDR3 runs 12 residues. Looked up from germline, CDR1 is SQVTM and CDR2 is ANQGSEA. The CDR3 here is CSALTPGETQYF. The CDR3 DNA reads TGCAGCGCCTTGACTCCAGGAGAGACCCAGTACTTC.

This clonotype appeared a few times. The chain links TRBV27 to TRBJ1-2; D possibly corresponds to TRBD1 (5 bases). Trimming cost V 6 bases and J 3 bases, with 17 bases left between them. The CDR3 has 15 amino acids. Germline V lookup: CDR1 MNHEY, CDR2 SMNVEV (reference sequence). CDR3 sequence reads: CASSRHGALDYGYTF. CDR3 bases: TGTGCCAGCAGCCGTCACGGGGCCTTAGACTATGGCTACACCTTC.

The table lists this clonotype with many counts. The chain recombines TRBV10-3 with TRBJ2-2; 8 bases align to TRBD2. This CDR3 has 15 residues. The V gene's germline CDR1 is ENHRY and CDR2 SYGVKD. Trimming removed 5 bases from V and 3 bases from J; junction bases left unmatched: 5. Written as DNA, the CDR3 is TGTGCCATCAGTACTAGCGGTCCCTACACCGGGGAGCTGTTTTTT. Residues: CAISTSGPYTGELFF.

The chain combines TRBV6-5 with TRBJ1-2; no firm D call. Germline V gene data show CDR1 as MNHEY and CDR2 as SVGAGI. The CDR3 is 13 amino acids. V was clipped by 6 bases and J by 2 bases, with 10 bases between them. CDR3: CASSLTENYGYTF. The CDR3 DNA reads as TGTGCCAGCAGCCTGACTGAAAACTATGGCTACACCTTC.

Many counts were recorded for this clonotype. The rearrangement uses TRBV5-5 and TRBJ1-5; D gene uncertain. The CDR3 runs 12 residues. The germline V gene has CDR1 SGHKS and CDR2 YYEKEE (reference sequence). Trimming shortened V by 4 bases and J by 5 bases, and 7 bases separated the two germline ends. DNA for the CDR3: TGTGCCAGCAGCCAGGACGATCAGCCCCAGCATTTT. It specifies CASSQDDQPQHF. Complete variable domain (other parts from reference TRBV5-5 and TRBJ1-5): DAGVTQSPTHLIKTRGQQVTLRCSPISGHKSVSWYQQVLGQGPQFIFQYYEKEERGRGNFPDRFSARQFPNYSSELNVNALLLGDSALYLCASSQDDQPQHFGDGTRLSIL.

The rearrangement joins TRBV5-5 to TRBJ2-7, with 7 bases identical to TRBD2. The J segment lost 5 bases and the V segment lost 4 bases, leaving 0 bases of the junction unmatched. Germline V lookup: CDR1 SGHKS, CDR2 YYEKEE (reference sequence). The CDR3 totals 11 residues. The CDR3 coding sequence is TGTGCCAGCAGCCGGGGGGACGAGCAGTACTTC. Translating gives CASSRGDEQYF.

This clonotype was detected a few times. This chain uses TRBV27 with TRBJ1-6; the D gene is possibly TRBD1 (5 bases). Germline V gene sequence: CDR1 MNHEY, CDR2 SMNVEV (reference sequence). Trimming stripped 4 bases from V and 7 bases from J, with 17 bases between. The CDR3 extends over 16 amino acids. Written as DNA, the CDR3 is TGTGCCAGCAGTTCCCTCGGAAGGGGCTACAATTCACCCCTCCACTTT. Protein sequence: CASSSLGRGYNSPLHF.

This clonotype has a count of ten or more. The genes are TRBV20-1 and TRBJ2-7; D may be TRBD2 (5 bases). CDR3 length equals 15 residues. The V gene's germline CDR1 is DFQATT and CDR2 SNEGSKA (reference sequence). Deletions cut 6 bases from V and 0 bases from J, with 18 bases between. CDR3 nucleotide sequence: TGCAGTGCCTCACATGATCGGGGTAGCTCCTACGAGCAGTACTTC. Amino acids: CSASHDRGSSYEQYF.

By proportion, this clonotype is medium-sized. The chain combines TRBV4-1 with TRBJ2-1; TRBD2 agrees at 7 bases. Germline V gene lookup returns CDR1 MGHRA and CDR2 YSYEKL. J gave up 1 base and V 0 bases, and 0 bases lay outside the gene matches. The CDR3 totals 15 residues. The CDR3 loop is CASSQDSGSYNEQFF. The CDR3 DNA reads TGCGCCAGCAGCCAAGATAGCGGGTCCTACAATGAGCAGTTCTTC.

This clonotype has only a few counts. The V and J genes are TRBV3-1 and TRBJ2-1; 8 nucleotides match TRBD1. With 1 base clipped from V and 14 bases from J, the junction kept 7 bases outside the gene matches. This CDR3 comprises 13 residues. Germline assignment: CDR1 LGHDT and CDR2 YNNKEL (reference sequence). The CDR3 coding sequence is TGTGCCAGCAGCCAAGCTCTGGACAGGGTGAAGTTCTTC. Protein sequence: CASSQALDRVKFF.

The table lists this clonotype with many counts. This sequence joins TRBV28 and TRBJ2-7, with 10 bases aligning to TRBD2. The germline gives CDR1 MDHEN, CDR2 SYDVKM. V shed 10 bases and J 3 bases; nucleotides not matched to a gene: 6. The CDR3 runs to 13 residues. The CDR3 coding sequence is TGTGCCACCGGGACTAGCGAGAACTACGAGCAGTACTTC. Residues: CATGTSENYEQYF.

In its sample, this clonotype was seen many times. The chain carries TRBV25-1 and TRBJ2-1, with 8 bases identical to TRBD1. CDR3 length: 12 amino acids. The V segment lost 6 bases and the J segment 7 bases; nucleotides outside the gene matches: 2. The germline V gene encodes CDR1 MGHDK and CDR2 SYGVNS. This CDR3 reads CASRTGDNEQFF. CDR3 coding DNA: TGTGCCAGCAGGACAGGGGATAATGAGCAGTTCTTC.

This clonotype was seen at least ten times. This rearrangement joins TRBV7-9 to TRBJ1-6; D not certain. CDR3 length: 11 amino acids. Germline loops: CDR1 SEHNR, CDR2 FQNEAQ (reference sequence). V was pared by 1 base and J by 9 bases, with 1 base between. CDR3 loop: CASSLGSPLHF. CDR3 nucleotides: TGTGCCAGCAGCTTAGGTTCACCCCTCCACTTT.